This T cell receptor beta chain was recovered during a study of T cells in Graves' hyperthyroidism and ophthalmopathy (dated by TCRdb to the late 2010s). For the study in its entirety: Peripheral blood was sampled at the time of initial diagnosis, prior to any treatment. Prospective prediction of ophthalmopathy was tested in an independent validation cohort of 18 to 20 hyperthyroidism patients and 17 patients who later progressed to ophthalmopathy. In addition, the study compared T-cell repertoires in thyroid tissue and in blood from roughly six Graves' hyperthyroidism patients. To identify distinguishing TCR V-J signatures, a discovery cohort of 95 to 100 patients was used, comprising under 45 with Graves' ophthalmopathy and some 57 with stable Graves' hyperthyroidism. The 75 to 100 discovery patients were randomly split 7:3 into training and test sets. After sampling, hyperthyroidism patients received methimazole starting at 30 mg daily, and ophthalmopathy patients received high-dose intravenous methylprednisolone. The paper reports TCR Vbeta CDR3 sequencing of 135 peripheral blood samples: under 45 ophthalmopathy, fewer than 85 hyperthyroidism and approximately 17 progressor patients. What the work shows at the level of the full study, not this receptor alone: Sample size was not statistically predetermined, and investigators were not blinded to group allocation. In validation, the model predicted progression to ophthalmopathy a median of around six months before onset, with about 70% sensitivity and just under 75% specificity. Most expanded thyroid clonotypes (frequency above 0.001) were also detected in blood, suggesting blood repertoires may reflect thyroid immune responses. Ophthalmopathy was separated from stable hyperthyroidism by a 13 V-J signature model, with approximately 86% sensitivity and about 81% specificity obtained in cross-validation and 80%/75% obtained in testing.

TCR beta CDR3 regions were amplified from RNA transcripts. A first-round RT-PCR of the TCR CDR3 used the HTBI primer set with the Qiagen OneStep RT-PCR kit. The libraries were constructed in a second round of multiplex PCR and then size-selected and purified. Libraries were sequenced paired-end with 100 bp reads on an Illumina HiSeq2000. Under the source paper's analysis protocol: Raw data were processed with SOAPnuke, discarding reads with adapters, uncalled bases, mean Phred below 15, or no exact constant-primer or identifier match. COPE v1.2.5 was used to merge the high-quality paired reads, and each unique nucleotide sequence was defined as a clonotype. Clonotypes were aligned to IMGT TRBV, TRBD and TRBJ reference segments using MiTCR v1.1. The analysis was restricted to V-J combinations with a frequency above 0.0001, which together covered about 99% of the repertoires. The TCS score was defined as the ratio of F50 (clonal expansion) to E x V (chaos), calculated using BLOSUM62-based TCRdist between CDR3 peptides within each V-J. Welch's t-statistics and random forest reduced just over 500 V-J features to roughly 13, which were used in a naive Bayes classifier (R e1071). TCRdb ran its own pipeline on the public reads, namely fastp trimming at Q25 and MiXCR clone calling, and kept in-frame beta chains. All rows with the same CDR3 protein become a single entry with the most common DNA and genes. These V and J calls rely on TCRdb rather than the paper's analysis. This sample gives roughly 420,000 distinct CDR3 sequences in total; around 15% of them show up just once. The top ten clones comprise 5.3% of the sample.

Graves' hyperthyroidism was defined as stable when no progression to ophthalmopathy occurred over 18 months of follow-up. Hyperthyroidism patients were newly diagnosed, had a disease duration of under 2 months, and were aged 18 to 65 years. The study excluded patients with uncontrolled infections, other autoimmune diseases, pregnancy or lactation. Diagnoses were established on the basis of clinical symptoms, serum thyroxine and TRAb, thyroid ultrasound, and orbital computed tomography. PBMCs were isolated from 10 ml of fresh peripheral blood by Ficoll-Paque density gradient centrifugation. Trizol reagent was used to extract total RNA, and RNA quality was then checked on an Agilent 2100 Bioanalyzer. This clonotype was counted ten times or more. There is no known antigen for this receptor. No much larger clonotype is one base removed from it; base qualities were not supplied. In the germline V gene, CDR1 corresponds to MNHNS and CDR2 to SASEGT. V gives up 5 bases and J gives up 2 bases, and the segment between their germline ends measures 10 bases. The CDR3 numbers 14 residues from cysteine through phenylalanine. Only CDR3 DNA remains: 42 bases, in frame from the first base.

Recombination connected TRBV6-1 to TRBJ2-1; 5 matching bases give a weak D call of TRBD2. This TCR derives from a woman aged 18 to 35 with Graves' hyperthyroidism. The sequencing sample was made of blood. CDR3 sequence: CASSPRETYNEQFF. The DNA sequence is as follows: TGTGCCAGCAGTCCTCGGGAAACCTACAATGAGCAGTTCTTC.